This T cell receptor (beta chain) was sequenced during a study of monozygotic twins with inflammatory bowel disease (dated by TCRdb to between 2018 and 2021). A note on the overall study: The full study comprised 28 monozygotic twin pairs: nine German pairs (four IBD-concordant, five IBD-discordant) and 19 IBD-discordant Danish pairs. Within discordant pairs, disease-associated traits were sought mainly by comparing IBD patients with their genetically identical healthy co-twins. Each individual had, on average, about 151 000 unique TCRalpha sequences and 181 000 unique TCRbeta sequences available for analysis. Overall results and qualifications from the work: Measured by the inverse Simpson index, TCRbeta repertoire diversity was lower in IBD patients than in their healthy co-twins. No difference in repertoire similarity was observed between concordant and discordant twins, possibly owing to limited statistical power. IBD patients shared fewer clonotypes with other individuals than healthy twins did, most markedly in patients showing signs of disease activity. No single strong signal or clonotype linked to IBD turned up in the results, so the idea that one exists was not supported. Different T cell subtypes could not be distinguished in the analysis. Background noise and inter-individual variability may have been introduced into the repertoires by the differing immunosuppressive treatments among patients.

The library relied on 5' RACE. Preparation of each TCR library used approximately 4,000 ng of total RNA. For each sample, cDNA was synthesized in eight separate reactions using SMARTScribe reverse transcriptase. During cDNA synthesis, template switching introduced unique molecular identifiers that contained a 6-nucleotide sample barcode. TCRalpha and TCRbeta cDNA was amplified in two nested PCRs of about 17 and 10 cycles, and bead purification was carried out after each PCR. Before amplification, the cDNA was both treated with uracil DNA-glycosylase and purified with the QIAquick PCR purification kit. The second PCR added Illumina TruSeq-compatible adapters along with sample-specific barcodes. TapeStation and Qubit were used to check library quality and concentration, and 5 to 6 ng of each library went into the pool. The pooled libraries were sequenced with 2 x 100 bp reads and custom sequencing primers on an Illumina HiSeq2500 single-index Rapid Run. In the source study's methods: MiGEC version 1.2.6 was used for UMI-based consensus assembly to correct PCR and sequencing errors. MiXCR version 2.1.1 was used to carry out V(D)J alignment, clonotype assembly and CDR3 extraction. To normalise gene usage, clonotype sharing and MAIT/NKT TCR abundance, the top 1000, 10 000 and 20 000 clonotypes in each sample were analysed. Diversity was computed as the inverse Simpson index with the vegan R package after downsampling to 27 000 UMIs. Paired Mann-Whitney U tests on discordant twin pairs were used, with Benjamini-Hochberg multiple-testing correction. Reads reprocessed by TCRdb are summarized as one entry per CDR3 protein sequence, and DNA is absent. The V and J calls follow TCRdb's processing rather than the paper's. This specimen's table enumerates approximately 340,000 distinct CDR3 sequences. Over 2% of the sample lies in the top ten.

From each donor, a roughly 2.5 ml peripheral blood sample was collected into PAXgene tubes and stored at -80 degrees C. Without any T cell sorting, total RNA was extracted from whole blood using the PAXgene blood miRNA kit on an automated QIAcube. Peripheral blood from monozygotic twin pairs, either concordant or discordant for inflammatory bowel disease, underwent deep TCRalpha and TCRbeta repertoire profiling that used unique molecular barcoding. Smoking habits were recorded for all twin pairs, with individuals classified as current, former or never smokers. The CDR3 has 14 amino acids, counting the end cysteine and phenylalanine. The nucleotide record is missing. Per the germline V gene, MNHEY is the CDR1 and SVGEGT is the CDR2. Details on this clonotype: Its binding antigen is unknown.

The TCR sequence derives from a human donor with ulcerative colitis or Crohn's disease, or a healthy co-twin of an affected twin (not recorded which). What was sequenced was blood. The rearrangement combines TRBV6-2 or TRBV6-3 with TRBJ2-7; TCRdb's D call, TRBD2, is unchecked because there is no DNA. The CDR3 amino acid sequence is: CASREGGPSYEQYF.